What follows is one T cell receptor beta chain and its context. TCR beta VDJ and CDR3 were profiled, and genomic DNA was the template. MiXCR was run by TCRdb on the reads, yielding one entry per CDR3 protein. The table records under 200,000 distinct CDR3 sequences, around 48% of them present only once. For sequencing, patients were chosen who had shown expansion of CD8+CD57+ cells by flow cytometry. This sample is part of a study of CD8+CD57+ T cells in acquired aplastic anemia. V was trimmed by 4 bases and J by 2 bases, leaving 18 bases between them. The CDR3 is 17 amino acids. In germline, CDR1 is MNHEY, CDR2 SVGEGT.

Sequenced input: sorted CD4+, CD8+, or CD8+CD57+ T cells (not recorded which) from PBMCs. The clonotype was recovered from a human donor with aplastic anemia. V gene TRBV6-2 or TRBV6-3 combines with J gene TRBJ2-1; maybe TRBD1 (6 bases). The CDR3 spells CASSSFRDTRTYNEQFF. As DNA, the CDR3 is TGTGCCAGCAGTTCCTTCCGGGACACAAGAACCTACAATGAGCAGTTCTTC.